These 21 T cell receptor beta chains were sequenced from one sample in a study of blood T cell repertoires in COVID-19. This table comes from immunoSEQ multiplex PCR, and its TCRdb copy is limited to in-frame clones, with some not included. The sample consists of about 120,000 clones, approximately 68% of them appearing once. Sequencing was done on a sample of peripheral blood. The receptors come from a woman aged 55-70 years with acute or convalescent COVID-19.

The J gene is TRBJ1-6, the V gene TRBV5-1; TRBD1 aligns across 9 bases. Germline V gives CDR1 SGHRS, CDR2 YFSETQ. CDR3 length: 16 amino acids. After removal of 4 bases from V and 7 bases from J, the junction contained 9 bases not matched to a gene. Written as DNA, the CDR3 is TGCGCCAGCAGCGCCGCCGGGACAGGGAGAAATTCACCCCTCCACTTT. The encoded protein is CASSAAGTGRNSPLHF.

The CDR3 DNA sequence: TGTGCCAGCTCACAGGGAGGAGAAGAGCAGTACTTC. Protein: CASSQGGEEQYF. The V gene is TRBV18, the J gene TRBJ2-7, with a possible D match to TRBD2 (6 bases). Trimming shortened V by 4 bases and J by 7 bases, and 11 bases separated the two germline ends. The CDR3 contains 12 residues. The germline CDR1 and CDR2 sequences are KGHSH and LQKENI.

The rearrangement uses TRBV7-3 and TRBJ2-3; possible D gene TRBD1, 5 bases. The CDR3 spans 14 residues. V lost 2 bases and J 6 bases, leaving 12 bases between the germline ends. Germline values: CDR1 SGHTA, CDR2 FQGTGA. The CDR3 reads CASSLGQGRDTQYF. The CDR3 region has the DNA TGTGCCAGCAGCTTAGGGCAGGGTCGGGATACGCAGTATTTT.

The V and J genes are TRBV3-1 (or the pseudogene TRBV3-2) and TRBJ1-2; D remains unclear. Trimming cost V 1 base and J 2 bases, with 11 bases left between them. The CDR3 spans 15 residues. Germline V gives CDR1 LGHDT, CDR2 YNNKEL (reference sequence). The CDR3 DNA follows: TGTGCCAGCAGCCAAGGGAACGGGGAAAACTATGGCTACACCTTC. Its translation is CASSQGNGENYGYTF.

This clone has more than one count but fewer than ten. The J gene is TRBJ1-3, the V gene TRBV7-2, with D possibly TRBD1 on 6 matching bases. Germline CDR1 and CDR2: SGHTA and FQGNSA. V was pared by 1 base and J by 1 base, with 8 bases between. The CDR3 has 15 residues. In DNA form, the CDR3 reads TGTGCCAGCAGCTTAGTAGGGGGTTCTGGAAACACCATATATTTT. This gives the protein CASSLVGGSGNTIYF.

The chain joins TRBV5-4 to TRBJ2-2, with 9 bases aligning to TRBD2. The V and J ends lost 4 bases and 4 bases, in that order; junction bases with no gene match: 11. CDR1 is SGHNT, CDR2 YYREEE, per germline (reference sequence). CDR3 length: 17 amino acids. CDR3 DNA: TGTGCCAGCAGCAGACCACTAGCGGGTGACGGCACCGGGGAGCTGTTTTTT. The encoded protein is CASSRPLAGDGTGELFF.

The chain recombines TRBV7-9 with TRBJ2-6; TRBD1 matches at 8 bases. CDR1 is SEHNR and CDR2 is FQNEAQ in the germline V gene (reference sequence). The CDR3 is 17 residues long. The trim removed 5 bases at V and 1 base at J, leaving 7 bases unmatched. Here the CDR3 DNA reads TGTGCCAGCAGCCGCGCCACAGGGGGATCTGGGGCCAACGTCCTGACTTTC. It translates to CASSRATGGSGANVLTF.

V is TRBV19 and J is TRBJ1-1, with TRBD1 identical over 8 bases. The CDR3 length is 15 residues. The V segment lost 3 bases and the J segment 1 base; nucleotides outside the gene matches: 4. Germline CDR1 LNHDA, CDR2 SQIVND (reference sequence). The CDR3 sequence: CASSIRGQRNTEAFF. As DNA, the CDR3 is TGTGCCAGTAGTATCAGGGGGCAACGGAACACTGAAGCTTTCTTT.

The V and J genes are TRBV6-2 or TRBV6-3 and TRBJ2-3; D may be TRBD1 (7 bases). V lost 5 bases and J lost 2, with 14 bases in between. The CDR3 is made up of 15 amino acids. CDR1 and CDR2 from the germline V gene are MNHEY and SVGEGT. DNA for the CDR3: TGTGCCAGCAGTCCAAGACAGGGACTCACAGATACGCAGTATTTT. Encoded protein: CASSPRQGLTDTQYF.

The chain joins TRBV19 to TRBJ1-5; 7 bases are shared with TRBD1. The CDR3 consists of 17 residues. CDR1 and CDR2 (germline): LNHDA, SQIVND (reference sequence). The J segment lost 0 bases and the V segment lost 7 bases, leaving 12 bases of the junction unmatched. CDR3 sequence reads: CASTPGQRTYSNQPQHF. The CDR3 DNA reads as TGTGCCAGTACTCCGGGACAGCGGACGTATAGCAATCAGCCCCAGCATTTT. The full variable domain, with the rest looked up from reference TRBV19 and TRBJ1-5, is DGGITQSPKYLFRKEGQNVTLSCEQNLNHDAMYWYRQDPGQGLRLIYYSQIVNDFQKGDIAEGYSVSREKKESFPLTVTSAQKNPTAFYLCASTPGQRTYSNQPQHFGDGTRLSIL.

The rearrangement uses TRBV3-1 (or the pseudogene TRBV3-2) and TRBJ2-7; tentatively, D is TRBD1 (5 bases). The CDR3 length is 13 residues. Germline CDR1 and CDR2: LGHDT and YNNKEL (reference sequence). The germline V and J ends were trimmed by 6 bases and 0 bases, with 9 bases remaining between them. The CDR3 DNA sequence: TGTGCCAGCAGACGACAGAACTCCTACGAGCAGTACTTC. This translates into CASRRQNSYEQYF.

The table lists this clone with a count of one. The rearrangement uses TRBV18 and TRBJ2-5, with D possibly matching TRBD2 (5 bases). The CDR3 runs to 16 residues. The V gene's germline CDR1 is KGHSH and CDR2 LQKENI. Trimming shortened V by 2 bases and J by 6 bases, and 19 bases separated the two germline ends. CDR3 in DNA: TGTGCCAGCTCACCAAGGAACCGGGATCTCTTCCAGACCCAGTACTTC. Its protein product is CASSPRNRDLFQTQYF.

The V gene is TRBV24-1, the J gene TRBJ2-1; 8 nucleotides align to TRBD1. This CDR3 is 17 amino acids long. Germline trimming cut 3 bases from V and 9 bases from J; bases unmatched to any gene: 15. Germline CDR1 reads KGHDR; CDR2 reads SFDVKD. CDR3 sequence: CATSDPDRGPLDGEQFF. The CDR3 region has the DNA TGTGCCACCAGTGATCCCGACAGGGGTCCCCTCGACGGTGAGCAGTTCTTC.

This rearrangement joins TRBV2 to TRBJ2-1; D is unclear. The CDR3 covers 15 residues. The germline V gene has CDR1 SNHLY and CDR2 FYNNEI. V was clipped by 1 base and J by 2 bases, with 9 bases between them. The CDR3, as DNA: TGTGCCAGCAGTGAAGGGCAGTCCCCCTACAATGAGCAGTTCTTC. Translation: CASSEGQSPYNEQFF.

This clone is a singleton in its sample. CDR3 protein: CASSSIIRGGKDNQPQHF. The CDR3 DNA reads as TGTGCCAGCAGTTCCATTATCCGCGGGGGTAAAGATAATCAGCCCCAGCATTTT. The chain carries TRBV27 and TRBJ1-5; D perhaps matches TRBD1 (5 bases). CDR3 length: 18 amino acids. Germline lookup yields CDR1 MNHEY and CDR2 SMNVEV (reference sequence). V dropped 4 bases and J dropped 4 bases, with 23 bases sitting between them.

V usage is TRBV10-3 and J usage is TRBJ2-5; maybe TRBD1 (5 bases). Between the trimmed V and J ends, which lost 0 bases and 5 bases, there was a span of 10 bases. The CDR3 covers 14 residues. From germline, CDR1 is ENHRY and CDR2 SYGVKD. The CDR3 sequence is CAISESKNRETQYF. CDR3 nucleotides: TGTGCCATCAGTGAGTCGAAGAACAGGGAGACCCAGTACTTC.

The chain has TRBV24-1 and TRBJ2-1, with 9 bases identical to TRBD1. The germline V gene has CDR1 KGHDR and CDR2 SFDVKD. There are 15 residues in the CDR3. Germline trimming cut 6 bases from V and 2 bases from J; bases unmatched to any gene: 4. The chain's CDR3 is CATSPRTGAYNEQFF. CDR3 DNA sequence: TGTGCCACCAGTCCCCGGACAGGGGCCTACAATGAGCAGTTCTTC.

The CDR3 coding sequence is TGTGCCATCAGAGGAGAAAGCTATGGCTACACCTTC. It is translated as CAIRGESYGYTF. This chain uses TRBV10-3 with TRBJ1-2; D not resolved. The V gene's germline CDR1 is ENHRY and CDR2 SYGVKD. V was cut by 6 bases and J by 4 bases, with 9 bases left in between. CDR3 length equals 12 residues.

The rearrangement uses TRBV19 and TRBJ2-1; 8 nucleotides agree with TRBD2. CDR3 length equals 16 residues. CDR1 LNHDA and CDR2 SQIVND come from the germline V gene (reference sequence). With 4 bases clipped from V and 6 bases from J, the junction kept 11 bases outside the gene matches. This CDR3 reads CASSRRRGAQINEQFF. The DNA for the CDR3 is TGTGCCAGTAGTAGACGGCGGGGGGCCCAAATCAATGAGCAGTTCTTC.

The chain is built from TRBV28 and TRBJ1-4, with 7 bases that match TRBD1. Germline CDR1 is MDHEN and CDR2 is SYDVKM. Trimming removed 6 bases from V and 4 bases from J; junction bases left unmatched: 11. The CDR3 consists of 16 residues. In DNA form, the CDR3 reads TGTGCCAGCAGAATCGCGTTTGACAGGGATAATGAAAAACTGTTTTTT. This codes for CASRIAFDRDNEKLFF.

The chain joins TRBV7-9 to TRBJ1-1, with 7 bases fitting TRBD1. Germline V lookup: CDR1 SEHNR, CDR2 FQNEAQ (reference sequence). The CDR3 covers 15 residues. With V trimmed by 1 base and J by 7 bases, 9 bases remained unmatched. The CDR3 DNA reads TGTGCCAGCAGCTTAGTTAGGGGGCTCCGAGATGAAGCTTTCTTT. Translation: CASSLVRGLRDEAFF.